Listed here are 10 T cell receptor beta chains from one sample, sequenced in a study of T-cell reconstitution after alpha-beta-depleted transplantation in children. The authors prepared the TCRbeta library with unique molecular identifiers. TCRdb re-called the PCR reads with MiXCR, one entry per CDR3 protein. The sample includes about a million distinct CDR3 sequences, roughly 29% of them seen just once. The source was PBMCs, mostly from graft donor cells, collected 360 days after TCRalphabeta/CD19-depleted stem cell transplant. These receptors originate from a boy under three years old who had a stem cell transplant for SCID, so the T cells may come from the graft donor.

The chain is built from TRBV12-3 or TRBV12-4 and TRBJ1-2, with D unclear. Trimming stripped 2 bases from V and 5 bases from J, with 9 bases between. The CDR3 runs 13 residues. DNA of the CDR3: TGTGCCAGCAGTTTAAAGGCAGCGTATGGCTACACCTTC. It codes for CASSLKAAYGYTF.

The gene calls are TRBV5-6 and TRBJ1-6, with TRBD1 matching 10 bases. V gave up 3 bases and J gave up 4 bases; unmatched junction bases: 4. Germline CDR1 SGHDT, CDR2 YYEEEE. This CDR3 has 16 residues. CDR3 bases: TGTGCCAGCAGCTACCGGGACAGGGGATATAATTCACCCCTCCACTTT. Amino acid sequence: CASSYRDRGYNSPLHF.

The chain carries TRBV4-2 and TRBJ2-1; 8 bases fit TRBD2. The CDR3 is 14 residues long. V lost 7 bases to trimming and J lost 8 bases; unmatched junction nucleotides: 10. CDR1 is LGHNA and CDR2 is YNFKEQ in the germline V gene. The CDR3 nucleotides are TGTGCCAGCATCACCGGGACTAGGAAGGATGAGCAGTTCTTC. Translation gives CASITGTRKDEQFF.

The CDR3 DNA is TGCGCCAGCAGCTCAACACCGGGACAGGGCTACTATGGCTACACCTTC. Translated, it gives CASSSTPGQGYYGYTF. The chain joins TRBV5-1 to TRBJ1-2; 9 bases match TRBD1. The V gene end was trimmed by 3 bases and the J gene end by 3 bases; junction bases not matched to a gene: 9. This CDR3 is built from 16 residues. Germline V lookup: CDR1 SGHRS, CDR2 YFSETQ.

This clonotype was counted between two and nine times. This sequence joins TRBV6-1 and TRBJ2-5; 10 bases are a match to TRBD2. Germline V gene data show CDR1 as MNHNS and CDR2 as SASEGT. CDR3 size: 16 residues. Unmatched junction bases numbered 13, after V lost 7 bases and J lost 5 bases. CDR3 nucleotides: TGTGCCAGCACCCTAAAAGAGCGGGGGGGCCGGGAGACCCAGTACTTC. Residues: CASTLKERGGRETQYF.

This clonotype came up a few times. The chain has TRBV19 and TRBJ1-1; no definite D call. V shed 10 bases and J shed 6 bases, with 12 bases lying between them. This CDR3 region has 11 residues. Germline CDR1 is LNHDA and CDR2 is SQIVND (reference sequence). The CDR3 DNA reads as TGTGCCACCAATTGGCGGGCTGAAGCTTTCTTT. Amino acid sequence: CATNWRAEAFF.

This clonotype occurred a few times. The rearrangement uses TRBV20-1 and TRBJ1-1; D unclear. Germline CDR1 is DFQATT and CDR2 is SNEGSKA (reference sequence). CDR3 length: 12 residues. Trimming pared 7 bases from V and 1 base from J, leaving 10 bases between. This CDR3 reads CSVWASNTEAFF. CDR3 bases: TGCAGTGTTTGGGCGTCGAACACTGAAGCTTTCTTT.

This clonotype was picked up many times. The chain links TRBV2 to TRBJ1-1; maybe TRBD1 (5 bases). Trimming stripped 6 bases from V and 1 base from J, with 21 bases between. The CDR3 has 17 amino acids. Germline assignment: CDR1 SNHLY and CDR2 FYNNEI. The CDR3, as DNA: TGTGCCAGCAGGGGGAGGACACACCCGGCCGGGAACACTGAAGCTTTCTTT. Encoded protein: CASRGRTHPAGNTEAFF.

In this sample, this clonotype turned up many times. CDR3 nucleotide sequence: TGTGCCAGCAGCCAAGGTGGCTTCCTCTACAATGAGCAGTTCTTC. It encodes CASSQGGFLYNEQFF. V is TRBV3-1 and J is TRBJ2-1; D not resolved. CDR3 length: 15 residues. V gave up 1 base and J gave up 3 bases, with 10 bases separating them. CDR1 and CDR2 from the germline V gene are LGHDT and YNNKEL (reference sequence).

The chain uses TRBV13 and TRBJ2-1, with 7 bases lining up with TRBD2. From germline, CDR1 is PRHDT and CDR2 FYEKMQ (reference sequence). With 2 bases clipped from V and 4 bases from J, the junction kept 5 bases outside the gene matches. The CDR3 totals 15 residues. CDR3 bases: TGTGCCAGCAGCTTACCCAGCGGGGAGTACAATGAGCAGTTCTTC. Its protein product is CASSLPSGEYNEQFF.